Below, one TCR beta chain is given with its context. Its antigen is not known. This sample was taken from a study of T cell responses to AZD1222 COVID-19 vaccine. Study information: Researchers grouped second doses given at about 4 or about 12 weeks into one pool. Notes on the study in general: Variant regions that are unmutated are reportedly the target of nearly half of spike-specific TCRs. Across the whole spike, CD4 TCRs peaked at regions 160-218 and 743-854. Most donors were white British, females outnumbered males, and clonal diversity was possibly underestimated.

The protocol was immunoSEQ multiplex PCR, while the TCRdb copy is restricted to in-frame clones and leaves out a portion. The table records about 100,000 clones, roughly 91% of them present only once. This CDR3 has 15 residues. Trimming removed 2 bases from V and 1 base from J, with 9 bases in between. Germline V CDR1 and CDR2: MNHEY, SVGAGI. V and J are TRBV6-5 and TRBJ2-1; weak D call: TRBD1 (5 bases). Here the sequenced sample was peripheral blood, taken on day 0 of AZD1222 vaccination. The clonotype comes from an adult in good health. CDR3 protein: CASSYGATSYNEQFF. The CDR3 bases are TGTGCCAGCAGTTACGGGGCGACATCCTACAATGAGCAGTTCTTC.